This T cell receptor beta chain was obtained from a study of T cells in Graves' hyperthyroidism and ophthalmopathy. Study-level points and caveats: From stable hyperthyroidism, ophthalmopathy was separated by a 13 V-J model. The blood repertoire included most of the expanded thyroid clonotypes above 0.001.

With V trimmed by 6 bases and J by 2 bases, 21 bases remained unmatched. This CDR3 contains 19 residues. Germline V gene data show CDR1 as WNHNN and CDR2 as SYGVQD (reference sequence). Thyroid ultrasound and orbital computed tomography, with clinical symptoms and serum thyroxine and TRAb, informed diagnoses. Using more than 7.5 ml of fresh peripheral blood, PBMCs were prepared. The investigators amplified TCR beta CDR3 regions from RNA transcripts. RT-PCR in the first round (using the HTBI primer set) targeted the TCR CDR3. TCRdb itself ran the multiplex PCR reads through MiXCR, one entry per CDR3 protein. The table records under 650,000 distinct CDR3 sequences, about 17% of them present only once. With regard to this clonotype: The antigen is not known.

The receptor comes from a woman aged 30 to 39 with Graves' hyperthyroidism. The rearrangement links TRBV10-1 to TRBJ1-1; 7 bases are shared with TRBD1. The sequenced sample was blood. CDR3 coding DNA: TGCGCCAGCAGAGAAAAACCGACACACCCGGGACAGATAAACACTGAAGCTTTCTTT. This gives the protein CASREKPTHPGQINTEAFF.